The following is a TCR beta chain sequence with its context. The sample is drawn from a study of radiotherapy plus CTLA-4 blockade in lung cancer. Unmatched junction bases numbered 8, after V lost 4 bases and J lost 1 base. The CDR3 covers 16 residues. Germline V lookup: CDR1 MNHEY, CDR2 SVGAGI. TCRdb's table, derived via immunoSEQ multiplex PCR, lists solely in-frame clones and lacks some. The table has about 66,000 clones, about 85% seen once. This chain joins TRBV6-5 and TRBJ2-7; the match to TRBD1 covers 9 bases. The origin of this receptor is a human donor with non-small cell lung cancer who had a partial response to radiotherapy plus ipilimumab. Sequenced here: peripheral blood, sampled from a patient treated with radiotherapy plus ipilimumab. The CDR3 is CASSSDRGSLSYEQYF. CDR3 coding DNA: TGTGCCAGCAGTTCCGACAGGGGGTCCCTATCCTACGAGCAGTACTTC.